One and the same sample provided the 20 T cell receptor beta chains below, sequenced in a study of blood T cells in healthy people across ages. The authors ran a second PCR of about 6 to 11 cycles using a sample-barcoded 5' primer and a J-beta primer mix. One entry per CDR3 protein, called by TCRdb with MiXCR from the 5' RACE reads. The sample has hundreds of thousands of distinct CDR3 sequences; roughly three fifths are singletons. The sequenced material came from blood. These receptors originate from a man in his sixties in good health.

This clonotype turned up a few times. This chain connects TRBV10-3 to TRBJ2-6; D is perhaps TRBD1 (5 bases). Germline CDR1 is ENHRY and CDR2 is SYGVKD. V lost 0 bases and J lost 1, with 7 bases in between. There are 16 residues in the CDR3. The CDR3, as DNA: TGTGCCATCAGTGAGTCGCCAGGGTCTGGGGCCAACGTCCTGACTTTC. Protein product: CAISESPGSGANVLTF.

V gene TRBV10-3 combines with J gene TRBJ2-7; no clear D. V was cut by 3 bases and J by 2 bases, with 5 bases left in between. Germline CDR1 ENHRY, CDR2 SYGVKD. CDR3 size: 12 residues. This chain's CDR3 is CAISDLPYEQYF. In DNA form, the CDR3 reads TGTGCCATCAGTGACCTTCCCTACGAGCAGTACTTC.

The chain carries TRBV21-1 and TRBJ1-2. TRBV21-1 is annotated as a pseudogene. This CDR3 has 12 residues. The CDR3 DNA follows: TGTGCCAGCAACAGAGAAGACTATGGCTACACCTTC. Its protein product is CASNREDYGYTF.

The chain links TRBV24-1 to TRBJ2-5; 8 bases align to TRBD1. The CDR3 spans 14 residues. The V segment lost 2 bases and the J segment 5 bases; nucleotides outside the gene matches: 3. In germline, CDR1 is KGHDR, CDR2 SFDVKD. The DNA for the CDR3 is TGTGCCACCAGTGATTCCGGACAGGGTGAGACCCAGTACTTC. Protein: CATSDSGQGETQYF.

V gene TRBV6-1 combines with J gene TRBJ1-2; D is possibly TRBD1 (6 bases). Trimming left V 1 base short and J 4 bases short, with 7 bases between. The CDR3 is 13 residues long. In germline, CDR1 is MNHNS, CDR2 SASEGT. Here the CDR3 reads CASSEGGLYGYTF. For the CDR3, the DNA is TGTGCCAGCAGTGAAGGGGGGCTCTATGGCTACACCTTC.

The rearrangement uses TRBV10-3 and TRBJ2-1; TRBD2 matches 9 bases. This CDR3 has 13 amino acids. The V gene's germline CDR1 is ENHRY and CDR2 SYGVKD. V trimming: 10 bases; J trimming: 4 bases; junction bases outside the gene matches: 5. The CDR3 DNA is TGTGCCAGCGGGGGGGCCGCATACAATGAGCAGTTCTTC. Its translation: CASGGAAYNEQFF.

The chain uses TRBV29-1 and TRBJ1-4, with D unresolved. CDR1 and CDR2 (germline): SQVTM, ANQGSEA. V lost 0 bases to trimming and J lost 6 bases, with 29 bases between them. CDR3 length: 20 residues. The CDR3, as DNA: TGCAGCGTTGAAGATTCTCCAGTGGCTACCATACGTGTTAAGGATGAAAAACTGTTTTTT. Its protein is CSVEDSPVATIRVKDEKLFF.

The count of this clonotype is one. The genes are TRBV2 and TRBJ2-7; D is unresolved. Trimming left V 4 bases short and J 0 bases short, with 10 bases between. Germline V CDR1 and CDR2: SNHLY, FYNNEI. This CDR3 region has 14 residues. CDR3 in amino acids: CASSVRRSSYEQYF. The CDR3 DNA follows: TGTGCCAGCAGTGTCCGCAGGAGCTCCTACGAGCAGTACTTC.

The chain links TRBV5-1 to TRBJ2-5; either TRBD1 or TRBD2 may supply D (6 bases each). The germline gives CDR1 SGHRS, CDR2 YFSETQ. There are 15 residues in the CDR3. Trimming removed 9 bases at V and 2 bases at J, with 20 bases between. The CDR3 coding sequence is TGCGCCACTGAGCGGTACCCGGGGGCTCAAGAGACCCAGTACTTC. This gives the protein CATERYPGAQETQYF.

J is TRBJ2-4 and V is TRBV2; tentative D call: TRBD2 (7 bases). The germline V and J ends were trimmed by 3 bases and 1 base, with 13 bases remaining between them. The germline V gene encodes CDR1 SNHLY and CDR2 FYNNEI. The CDR3 runs 16 residues. The CDR3 DNA is TGTGCCAGCAGTGAGGGGGCGGGGGTGGCCAAAAACATTCAGTACTTC. It yields the protein CASSEGAGVAKNIQYF.

The chain recombines TRBV5-1 with TRBJ2-1; 9 positions agree with TRBD2. The J segment lost 6 bases and the V segment lost 2 bases, leaving 6 bases of the junction unmatched. The CDR3 is 15 amino acids. Germline V gives CDR1 SGHRS, CDR2 YFSETQ. CDR3 in amino acids: CASSFSGGHSNEQFF. CDR3 nucleotide sequence: TGCGCCAGCAGCTTTAGCGGGGGCCACTCCAATGAGCAGTTCTTC.

The chain joins TRBV29-1 to TRBJ2-4; D is uncertain. The CDR3 sequence is 12 residues long. Trimming left V 4 bases short and J 3 bases short, with 7 bases between. Germline values: CDR1 SQVTM, CDR2 ANQGSEA. The CDR3 DNA follows: TGCAGCGTTGCTCAGAACAAAAACATTCAGTACTTC. Translating it yields CSVAQNKNIQYF. Full variable domain (remainder filled in from reference TRBV29-1 and TRBJ2-4): SAVISQKPSRDICQRGTSLTIQCQVDSQVTMMFWYRQQPGQSLTLIATANQGSEATYESGFVIDKFPISRPNLTFSTLTVSNMSPEDSSIYLCSVAQNKNIQYFGAGTRLSVL.

This clonotype appeared once. This chain uses TRBV6-6 with TRBJ1-1; 7 nucleotides match TRBD1. From germline, CDR1 is MNHNY and CDR2 SVGAGI (reference sequence). The CDR3 has 15 residues. Trimming removed 6 bases from V and 1 base from J; junction bases left unmatched: 8. In nucleotides, the CDR3 is TGTGCCAGCAGCCTACAGGGGCGGGGGAACACTGAAGCTTTCTTT. It encodes CASSLQGRGNTEAFF.

The chain is built from TRBV4-1 and TRBJ1-6; weak D call: TRBD1 (5 bases). The CDR3 contains 18 residues. The ends were cut back, 2 bases at V and 4 bases at J, with 18 bases in the middle. CDR1 is MGHRA and CDR2 is YSYEKL in the germline V gene. CDR3 region: CASSQFPRGRNYNSPLHF. The CDR3 DNA is TGCGCCAGCAGCCAATTTCCGCGGGGACGGAATTATAATTCACCCCTCCACTTT.

The rearrangement uses TRBV28 and TRBJ1-2; D is uncertain. Trimming took off 6 bases at V and 6 bases at J, with 11 bases between the two ends. Per germline, CDR1 MDHEN and CDR2 SYDVKM. There are 12 residues in the CDR3. The CDR3 loop reads CASSPEGNGYTF. CDR3 in DNA: TGTGCCAGCAGCCCCGAAGGGAATGGCTACACCTTC.

The chain combines TRBV20-1 with TRBJ2-2; 7 bases line up with TRBD1. The ends lost 6 bases at V and 4 bases at J; junction bases unmatched: 5. CDR1 and CDR2 (germline): DFQATT, SNEGSKA (reference sequence). The CDR3 contains 13 residues. The CDR3 loop reads CSATGTVTGELFF. The CDR3 DNA is TGCAGTGCCACCGGGACAGTCACCGGGGAGCTGTTTTTT.

On this clonotype itself: A junction end diverges from the germline sequence, so it may reflect a read error. The chain combines TRBV29-1 with TRBJ2-5; D perhaps matches TRBD1 (6 bases). In germline, CDR1 is SQVTM, CDR2 ANQGSEA. The CDR3 covers 13 residues. The CDR3, as DNA: TGCAGCGTTGCACCGACAGGACAAGGGACCCAGTACTTC. It specifies CSVAPTGQGTQYF.

The chain carries TRBV5-6 and TRBJ1-2; D is perhaps TRBD1 (5 bases). The CDR3 runs to 14 residues. V lost 5 bases and J 3 bases, leaving 14 bases between the germline ends. CDR1 is SGHDT and CDR2 is YYEEEE in the germline V gene. This CDR3 reads CASSFQGSHYGYTF. Here the CDR3 DNA reads TGTGCCAGCAGTTTTCAGGGATCCCACTATGGCTACACCTTC.

This clonotype was seen only a few times. The rearrangement uses TRBV7-2 and TRBJ2-7; TRBD1 is a possible D gene (5 bases). The length of the CDR3 is 12 residues. Germline V gives CDR1 SGHTA, CDR2 FQGNSA. Deletions cut 6 bases from V and 7 bases from J, with 13 bases between. Written as DNA, the CDR3 is TGTGCCAGCAGTCAAGGACATACAGAGCAGTACTTC. Translated, it gives CASSQGHTEQYF.

V is TRBV5-1 and J is TRBJ1-2; a possible D gene is TRBD1 (6 bases). V was shortened by 4 bases and J by 6 bases, with 10 bases between the two germline ends. This CDR3 has 12 amino acids. Germline V gene sequence: CDR1 SGHRS, CDR2 YFSETQ. The CDR3 sequence is CASSPGVHGYTF. CDR3 sequence (DNA): TGCGCCAGCAGCCCAGGGGTCCATGGCTACACCTTC.